Each of the 24 T cell receptor beta chains below was sequenced from the same sample in a study of cytomegalovirus exposure and HLA in healthy donors. With 60 Vbeta and 13 Jbeta primers, the PCR was carried out. Produced via immunoSEQ multiplex PCR; TCRdb's table is partial and in-frame only. The sample comprises some 170,000 clones, 72% of which are singletons, and under 3% rests with the top ten. Sequencing was done on a sample of PBMCs. These receptors were collected from a human donor in good health.

The rearrangement links TRBV10-2 to TRBJ1-2; 7 nucleotides line up with TRBD1. Per the germline V gene, CDR1 is WSHSY and CDR2 is SAAADI. The CDR3 runs to 13 residues. Losses at the gene ends were 4 bases for V and 2 bases for J; bases not matched to a gene: 1. CDR3 amino acids: CASSATGNYGYTF. The CDR3 nucleotides read TGCGCCAGCAGTGCGACAGGGAACTATGGCTACACCTTC.

The chain employs TRBV2 and TRBJ1-2; 8 bases agree with TRBD1. Germline lookup yields CDR1 SNHLY and CDR2 FYNNEI. Germline trimming cut 2 bases from V and 4 bases from J; bases unmatched to any gene: 18. The CDR3 is 19 residues long. This chain's CDR3 is CASSEIPGGQGARGYGYTF. DNA for the CDR3: TGTGCCAGCAGTGAAATTCCTGGGGGTCAGGGGGCGCGAGGCTATGGCTACACCTTC.

CDR3 DNA: TGTGCCAGCAGTTTCGGGTTCGGTGAGGGCACTGAAGCTTTCTTT. This encodes CASSFGFGEGTEAFF. The chain links TRBV27 to TRBJ1-1; D is ambiguous. The CDR3 runs to 15 residues. Trimming removed 3 bases at V and 4 bases at J, with 15 bases between. The germline V gene encodes CDR1 MNHEY and CDR2 SMNVEV (reference sequence).

The chain employs TRBV18 and TRBJ2-1, with TRBD1 matching 10 bases. V was pared by 3 bases and J by 9 bases, with 2 bases of the junction left unmatched. The germline V gene has CDR1 KGHSH and CDR2 LQKENI. This CDR3 comprises 13 residues. The CDR3 DNA sequence: TGTGCCAGCTCACCTGGACAGGGGGTTGAGCAGTTCTTC. Translation: CASSPGQGVEQFF. The full variable domain, completed using reference TRBV18 and TRBJ2-1, is NAGVMQNPRHLVRRRGQEARLRCSPMKGHSHVYWYRQLPEEGLKFMVYLQKENIIDESGMPKERFSAEFPKEGPSILRIQQVVRGDSAAYFCASSPGQGVEQFFGPGTRLTVL.

V and J are TRBV13 and TRBJ2-7; 8 bases are a match to TRBD1. The CDR3 is 14 amino acids. Trimming cost V 5 bases and J 2 bases; bases outside gene matches: 5. The germline V gene has CDR1 PRHDT and CDR2 FYEKMQ (reference sequence). CDR3 protein: CASSPAQGAYEQYF. The CDR3 bases are TGTGCCAGCAGCCCAGCACAGGGGGCCTACGAGCAGTACTTC. The variable domain in full, completed from reference TRBV13 and TRBJ2-7, reads AAGVIQSPRHLIKEKRETATLKCYPIPRHDTVYWYQQGPGQDPQFLISFYEKMQSDKGSIPDRFSAQQFSDYHSELNMSSLELGDSALYFCASSPAQGAYEQYFGPGTRLTVT.

This clone appeared a few times. The chain is built from TRBV7-9 and TRBJ1-3, with D unclear. CDR1 SEHNR and CDR2 FQNEAQ come from the germline V gene (reference sequence). V lost 1 base and J 2 bases, leaving 6 bases between the germline ends. The CDR3 totals 14 residues. The CDR3 reads CASSLGGPGNTIYF. Here the CDR3 DNA reads TGTGCCAGCAGCTTAGGAGGTCCTGGAAACACCATATATTTT.

V usage is TRBV28 and J usage is TRBJ1-1, with D hard to call. This CDR3 is built from 15 residues. Germline CDR1 is MDHEN and CDR2 is SYDVKM. The V end was cut by 5 bases, the J end by 7 bases, with 20 bases between. The DNA of the CDR3 is TGTGCCAGCAGTCTTGGTGGGAGCAGTATTAGTGAAGCTTTCTTT. This translates into CASSLGGSSISEAFF.

This clone was seen only once. The chain has TRBV5-1 and TRBJ2-7; possibly TRBD2 for D (6 bases). Deletions cut 4 bases from V and 3 bases from J, with 17 bases between. The CDR3 is 15 amino acids. Per the germline V gene, CDR1 is SGHRS and CDR2 is YFSETQ. CDR3 loop: CASSDNPGTGYEQYF. Written as DNA, the CDR3 is TGCGCCAGCAGCGACAACCCCGGGACTGGCTACGAGCAGTACTTC.

The V and J genes are TRBV5-1 and TRBJ2-5, with 9 bases that match TRBD1. The CDR3 runs to 16 residues. The germline gives CDR1 SGHRS, CDR2 YFSETQ. The V gene end was trimmed by 2 bases and the J gene end by 7 bases; junction bases not matched to a gene: 12. CDR3 amino acids: CASSLTGTGQLGTQYF. CDR3 DNA sequence: TGCGCCAGCAGCTTAACCGGGACAGGGCAACTGGGGACCCAGTACTTC.

This rearrangement joins TRBV2 to TRBJ2-5; D is ambiguous. The CDR3 is 13 amino acids. Per germline, CDR1 SNHLY and CDR2 FYNNEI. V lost 5 bases, J lost 2 bases, and 9 bases lay in between. The DNA of the CDR3 is TGTGCCAGCAGTCTGGGCAGGCAAGAGACCCAGTACTTC. It specifies CASSLGRQETQYF.

The chain couples TRBV5-6 to TRBJ2-2; TRBD1 matches at 8 bases. This CDR3 contains 16 residues. Germline-derived CDR1 and CDR2 are SGHDT and YYEEEE. Germline trimming cut 0 bases from V and 1 base from J; bases unmatched to any gene: 2. The CDR3, as DNA: TGTGCCAGCAGCTTGGACAGGGGGTTGAACACCGGGGAGCTGTTTTTT. Amino acid sequence: CASSLDRGLNTGELFF.

The CDR3 sequence: CASAAGRYGYTF. In DNA, the CDR3 is TGTGCTAGTGCGGCAGGCCGCTATGGCTACACCTTC. The rearrangement joins TRBV12-5 to TRBJ1-2; the D is unclear. Germline V CDR1 and CDR2: LGHNT, FRNRAP. Trimming stripped 7 bases from V and 4 bases from J, with 10 bases between. This CDR3 comprises 12 residues.

The genes are TRBV11-3 and TRBJ2-7, with D unresolved. This CDR3 region has 13 residues. CDR1 is SGHNT, CDR2 YENEEA, per germline. V was clipped by 0 bases and J by 3 bases, with 6 bases between them. The chain's CDR3 is CASSLESDYEQYF. Here the CDR3 DNA reads TGTGCCAGCAGCTTAGAGTCAGACTACGAGCAGTACTTC.

In its sample, this clone was seen a few times. The chain combines TRBV6-8 with TRBJ1-5; a weak D match, TRBD1 (6 bases). Germline CDR1 MNHGY, CDR2 SAAAGT. The CDR3 loop spans 16 amino acids. The V end lost 6 bases, the J end lost 2 bases, and 17 bases lay between the germline ends. CDR3 amino acids: CASRMNVRGRNQPQHF. The CDR3 DNA follows: TGTGCCAGCAGAATGAATGTGCGGGGGCGCAATCAGCCCCAGCATTTT.

The rearrangement links TRBV6-5 to TRBJ2-3; 7 positions agree with TRBD2. Trimming at V came to 4 bases and at J to 6 bases, leaving 10 bases not matched to a gene. This CDR3 spans 15 amino acids. Germline V gene data show CDR1 as MNHEY and CDR2 as SVGAGI. The CDR3 sequence is CASSFSGVGGDTQYF. DNA for the CDR3: TGTGCCAGCAGTTTCTCCGGGGTGGGGGGGGATACGCAGTATTTT.

The CDR3 reads CASSPRAGGRTDTQYF. The DNA for the CDR3 is TGTGCCAGCAGCCCGAGAGCGGGGGGGCGCACAGATACGCAGTATTTT. The J gene is TRBJ2-3, the V gene TRBV9; 10 bases are a match to TRBD2. This CDR3 comprises 16 residues. The trim removed 4 bases at V and 1 base at J, leaving 6 bases unmatched. Germline-derived CDR1 and CDR2 are SGDLS and YYNGEE.

The rearrangement joins TRBV7-2 to TRBJ2-3; D possibly corresponds to TRBD2 (6 bases). This CDR3 is 16 amino acids long. With 4 bases removed from V and 2 bases from J, the gap between germline ends came to 16 bases. CDR1 and CDR2 (germline): SGHTA, FQGNSA. The CDR3 protein is CASSYGGGGYTDTQYF. The CDR3 DNA reads TGTGCCAGCAGCTACGGGGGAGGAGGGTACACAGATACGCAGTATTTT.

On this clone itself: Other DNA sequences in this sample translate to the same CDR3. This chain uses TRBV7-2 with TRBJ1-1; 7 bases are shared with TRBD1. The CDR3 loop spans 14 amino acids. With V trimmed by 5 bases and J by 1 base, 4 bases remained unmatched. Germline CDR1 SGHTA, CDR2 FQGNSA. CDR3 sequence reads: CASSLRTGNTEAFF. CDR3 nucleotides: TGTGCCAGCAGCCTGCGGACAGGGAACACTGAAGCTTTCTTT.

This clone was detected once. The chain carries TRBV12-5 and TRBJ1-6, with D perhaps matching TRBD1 (6 bases). Germline V gene sequence: CDR1 LGHNT, CDR2 FRNRAP. The V gene lost 0 bases and the J gene lost 5 bases, with 23 bases spanning the gap. The CDR3 consists of 20 residues. The CDR3 protein is CASGLVIPTGRDRNNSPLHF. CDR3 bases: TGTGCTAGTGGTTTGGTTATCCCAACAGGGAGGGATAGGAATAATTCACCCCTCCACTTT.

The V gene is TRBV11-3, the J gene TRBJ1-1; possibly TRBD1 for D (6 bases). This CDR3 spans 11 amino acids. CDR1 is SGHNT, CDR2 YENEEA, per germline. Trimming removed 4 bases from V and 8 bases from J, with 8 bases in between. CDR3 protein: CASSYGTEAFF. In DNA form, the CDR3 reads TGTGCCAGCAGCTATGGGACAGAAGCTTTCTTT.

The CDR3 sequence is CASRPDIVNEKLFF. The CDR3 region has the DNA TGTGCCAGCAGACCCGACATAGTTAATGAAAAACTGTTTTTT. The chain uses TRBV7-9 and TRBJ1-4, with D hard to call. Trimming removed 6 bases from V and 4 bases from J, with 12 bases in between. The CDR3 runs to 14 residues. Germline CDR1 is SEHNR and CDR2 is FQNEAQ (reference sequence). Supplemented by reference TRBV7-9 and TRBJ1-4, the full variable domain reads DTGVSQNPRHKITKRGQNVTFRCDPISEHNRLYWYRQTLGQGPEFLTYFQNEAQLEKSRLLSDRFSAERPKGSFSTLEIQRTEQGDSAMYLCASRPDIVNEKLFFGSGTQLSVL.

This sequence joins TRBV30 and TRBJ2-6; 8 bases map to TRBD2. This CDR3 has 14 amino acids. Germline CDR1 and CDR2: GTSNPN and SVGIG (reference sequence). With V trimmed by 4 bases and J by 3 bases, 2 bases remained unmatched. CDR3 amino acids: CAWKRGRGANVLTF. The CDR3 DNA reads as TGTGCCTGGAAGCGGGGGCGTGGGGCCAACGTCCTGACTTTC.

CDR3 amino acids: CASSIGLAGAVETQYF. The CDR3 DNA reads as TGTGCCAGTAGTATAGGACTAGCGGGCGCCGTCGAGACCCAGTACTTC. This chain connects TRBV19 to TRBJ2-5, with 10 bases matching TRBD2. The CDR3 has 16 amino acids. Germline loops: CDR1 LNHDA, CDR2 SQIVND (reference sequence). V lost 1 base, J lost 5 bases, and 7 bases stayed unmatched.

V gene TRBV19 combines with J gene TRBJ2-7; possibly TRBD2 for D (6 bases). The V end was cut by 3 bases, the J end by 0 bases, with 9 bases between. This CDR3 has 14 amino acids. Germline V gives CDR1 LNHDA, CDR2 SQIVND (reference sequence). The CDR3: CASSMGGYSYEQYF. The CDR3 DNA sequence: TGTGCCAGTAGTATGGGGGGTTACTCCTACGAGCAGTACTTC.